This T cell receptor (beta chain) is drawn from a study of T cells in localized non-small cell lung cancer. This clone was recorded a few times. Antigen: not known. Libraries were prepared by immunoSEQ multiplex PCR; TCRdb keeps only in-frame clonotypes and omits some of them. Among some 2,500 clones listed, 20% to 25% were seen once. General study findings and limits: A denser population of T cells in blood accompanied longer overall survival. The appearance of a median around 57 of the top 100 tumor clones was seen in adjacent lung.

The CDR3 has 14 residues. V lost 3 bases and J lost 7; bases outside the gene matches: 3. Germline CDR1 is SGHNT and CDR2 is YENEEA. The TCR originated in a man aged 40 to 69 with stage II squamous cell lung carcinoma. Here the sequenced sample was normal lung tissue next to the tumor, taken before any cancer treatment. This chain uses TRBV11-3 with TRBJ1-6, with 7 nucleotides matching TRBD1. CDR3 sequence reads: CASSLTGRNSPLHF. In DNA form, the CDR3 reads TGTGCCAGCAGCTTGACAGGGCGGAATTCACCCCTCCACTTT.